Presented here are 6 T cell receptor beta chains from one specimen sequenced in a study of T cells in localized non-small cell lung cancer. The method was immunoSEQ multiplex PCR; TCRdb's version includes in-frame clones alone and lacks a portion of them. The sample has some 3,000 clones, roughly 27% seen once. The input for sequencing was lung tumor tissue, taken before any cancer treatment. Receptors originate from a male donor at least 60 years old with stage III lung adenocarcinoma.

In its sample, this clone ranks as medium-sized (0.01 to 0.1%). The chain combines TRBV6-8 with TRBJ2-1; tentative D call: TRBD2 (5 bases). The CDR3 loop spans 13 amino acids. Germline-derived CDR1 and CDR2 are MNHGY and SAAAGT. With 6 bases removed from V and 3 bases from J, the gap between germline ends came to 9 bases. CDR3 DNA: TGTGCCAGCAGCGGACTCTTCTACAATGAGCAGTTCTTC. It codes for CASSGLFYNEQFF.

The V call is TRBV5-1, the J call TRBJ2-1; 11 bases align to TRBD2. Germline lookup yields CDR1 SGHRS and CDR2 YFSETQ. The junction had 1 base not matched to a gene; V was cut back by 3 bases and J by 5 bases. CDR3 length equals 14 residues. The CDR3 is CASSSTSGDNEQFF. In nucleotides, the CDR3 is TGCGCCAGCAGCTCGACTAGCGGGGACAATGAGCAGTTCTTC. Full variable domain (outside the CDR3, taken from reference TRBV5-1 and TRBJ2-1): KAGVTQTPRYLIKTRGQQVTLSCSPISGHRSVSWYQQTPGQGLQFLFEYFSETQRNKGNFPGRFSGRQFSNSRSEMNVSTLELGDSALYLCASSSTSGDNEQFFGPGTRLTVL.

The chain has TRBV7-6 and TRBJ2-1; 9 positions match TRBD2. The J segment lost 6 bases and the V segment lost 2 bases, leaving 17 bases of the junction unmatched. Germline V lookup: CDR1 SGHVS, CDR2 FNYEAQ. The CDR3 length is 19 residues. The CDR3 reads CASSLRRALGAGGFNEQFF. The CDR3 DNA is TGTGCCAGCAGCTTAAGACGGGCCCTGGGAGCGGGGGGCTTCAATGAGCAGTTCTTC.

In this sample, this clone is medium-sized. J is TRBJ1-2 and V is TRBV9; D uncertain. The V end was cut by 6 bases, the J end by 7 bases, with 13 bases between. The CDR3 has 12 residues. Germline CDR1 and CDR2: SGDLS and YYNGEE. This CDR3 is CASTEGGLGYTF. The CDR3, as DNA: TGTGCCAGCACCGAAGGAGGGCTTGGCTACACCTTC. Combining the CDR3 with reference TRBV9 and TRBJ1-2 gives the whole variable domain DSGVTQTPKHLITATGQRVTLRCSPRSGDLSVYWYQQSLDQGLQFLIQYYNGEERAKGNILERFSAQQFPDLHSELNLSSLELGDSALYFCASTEGGLGYTFGSGTRLTVV.

This clone is deemed medium-sized (0.01 to 0.1%). V is TRBV7-2 and J is TRBJ2-7; 11 bases are shared with TRBD2. Germline CDR1 is SGHTA and CDR2 is FQGNSA. Trimming took 4 bases from V and 4 from J; bases not matched to a gene: 0. This CDR3 region has 13 residues. The CDR3 region has the DNA TGTGCCAGCAGCTCTAGCGGGGGGTACGAGCAGTACTTC. Its protein is CASSSSGGYEQYF.

This clone was observed a few times. This rearrangement joins TRBV6-8 to TRBJ2-3; D is unresolved. V lost 8 bases and J lost 0, with 15 bases in between. CDR3 size: 15 residues. Germline CDR1 MNHGY, CDR2 SAAAGT. CDR3 protein: CASVTRATSTDTQYF. As DNA, the CDR3 is TGTGCCAGCGTGACAAGGGCAACGAGCACAGATACGCAGTATTTT.